This T cell receptor (beta chain) emerged from a study of blood T cell repertoires in COVID-19. Study context: The analysed material was cDNA or gDNA that came from T cells, B-cell-depleted T cells, or PBMCs.

Looked up from germline, CDR1 is MNHEY and CDR2 is SVGAGI. This CDR3 is 15 amino acids long. V shed 0 bases and J shed 4 bases, with 9 bases lying between them. Profiling relied on immunoSEQ multiplex PCR, and the TCRdb table lists in-frame clones only, not all of them. Altogether about 150,000 clones are present, roughly 84% being singletons, with the ten largest covering 7.2%. The chain links TRBV6-5 to TRBJ1-4, with D maybe TRBD1 (5 bases). This receptor was taken from a woman between 50 and 59 years old in a cohort sampled during active or convalescent COVID-19. The sample was peripheral blood. CDR3 in DNA: TGTGCCAGCAGTTACTCGGGAGGGGATAATGAAAAACTGTTTTTT. It translates to CASSYSGGDNEKLFF.